This T cell receptor (beta chain) comes out of a study of T cells in Graves' hyperthyroidism and ophthalmopathy. Across the whole study: Prior to any treatment, at the point of initial diagnosis, peripheral blood was collected. Study-wide results and limits: Most thyroid clonotypes that were expanded above 0.001 also turned up in blood. It was a median around seven months before onset that the model predicted ophthalmopathy.

Authors of the study amplified TCR beta CDR3 regions from RNA transcripts. HTBI primers drove first-round RT-PCR of the TCR CDR3. TCRdb analysed the multiplex PCR reads with MiXCR anew, one entry per CDR3 protein. Among about 640,000 distinct CDR3 sequences listed, roughly 20% were seen once. A note on this clonotype: The antigen is unknown.

CDR3 length: 15 residues. CDR1 MGHRA and CDR2 YSYEKL come from the germline V gene. V gave up 4 bases and J gave up 4 bases; unmatched junction bases: 6. The PBMCs had their origin in about 9.7 ml of fresh peripheral blood. This chain joins TRBV4-1 and TRBJ2-1; 8 bases agree with TRBD2. The sequencing input was blood. This TCR came from a man between 25 and 39 years old with Graves' ophthalmopathy. CDR3 DNA: TGCGCCAGCAGCCGTGGAGCGGGAGTTTACAATGAGCAGTTCTTC. Protein sequence: CASSRGAGVYNEQFF.